Included here is one T cell receptor (beta chain) sequence, with context. The CDR3 totals 15 residues. V was clipped by 3 bases and J by 6 bases, with 17 bases between them. Per the germline V gene, CDR1 is SGDLS and CDR2 is YYNGEE. This specimen belongs to a study of T cell responses to AZD1222 COVID-19 vaccine. This table comes from immunoSEQ multiplex PCR, and its TCRdb copy is limited to in-frame clones, with some not included. This table has about 180,000 clones, 91% appearing once. The source is an adult in good health. The sequences come from peripheral blood, collected on day 0 of AZD1222 vaccination. The chain uses TRBV9 and TRBJ2-3, with a tentative D call TRBD2 (6 bases). The CDR3 DNA reads as TGTGCCAGCAGCGACAACCGGGACTCTTGGGATACGCAGTATTTT. It encodes CASSDNRDSWDTQYF. The full variable domain, with the rest looked up from reference TRBV9 and TRBJ2-3, is DSGVTQTPKHLITATGQRVTLRCSPRSGDLSVYWYQQSLDQGLQFLIQYYNGEERAKGNILERFSAQQFPDLHSELNLSSLELGDSALYFCASSDNRDSWDTQYFGPGTRLTVL.